The T cell receptor beta chain described here comes from a study of CD8 T cells in ankylosing spondylitis. General observations from the study: Disease-linked clones reportedly showed significant enrichment in matched ankylosing spondylitis synovial fluid. Ankylosing spondylitis blood seemed to carry a telltale TCR beta motif made of under ten highly homologous variants. Certain motif variants had earlier appeared in reactive arthritis synovial fluid and blood.

This clonotype has only a few counts. The target antigen is unknown. Trimming stripped 4 bases from V and 0 bases from J, with 12 bases between. The V gene's germline CDR1 is SGHTA and CDR2 FQGNSA. The length of the CDR3 is 16 residues. Generation of TCR beta libraries employed quantitative 5'-RACE incorporating molecular barcodes. TCRdb re-derived calls from the 5' RACE reads in MiXCR, one entry per CDR3 protein. The profile shows over 150,000 distinct CDR3 sequences, 10% to 15% of them singletons. The sequence derives from a male donor with ankylosing spondylitis or in good health (not recorded which). The specimen sequenced was blood, either unsorted or a sorted T cell fraction (not recorded which). V is TRBV7-2 and J is TRBJ2-2, with D maybe TRBD2 (5 bases). CDR3 coding DNA: TGTGCCAGCAGCTCTTGGACTTCCTCGAACACCGGGGAGCTGTTTTTT. As protein: CASSSWTSSNTGELFF.